Presented here are 8 T cell receptor beta chains from one specimen sequenced in a study of cytomegalovirus exposure and HLA in healthy donors. Assay used: immunoSEQ multiplex PCR; TCRdb lists only in-frame clones, some missing. Among approximately 190,000 clones listed, around 80% were seen once. Sequencing was carried out using PBMCs. The receptors stem from a woman between 25 and 40 years old in good health and CMV-seropositive.

The chain has TRBV5-1 and TRBJ2-1, with 7 bases lining up with TRBD2. The CDR3 is 17 amino acids. V lost 3 bases and J lost 2; bases outside the gene matches: 11. From germline, CDR1 is SGHRS and CDR2 YFSETQ. The CDR3 sequence: CASSSGLVGGTYNEQFF. The DNA for the CDR3 is TGCGCCAGCAGCTCCGGACTAGTGGGGGGGACCTACAATGAGCAGTTCTTC.

The chain employs TRBV5-5 and TRBJ2-7; D unresolved. The V and J ends lost 0 bases and 3 bases respectively, with 4 bases between them. The CDR3 is made up of 12 amino acids. Germline assignment: CDR1 SGHKS and CDR2 YYEKEE (reference sequence). The CDR3 DNA reads as TGTGCCAGCAGCTTGGCGAGCTACGAGCAGTACTTC. Encoded protein: CASSLASYEQYF.

This chain links TRBV5-1 with TRBJ2-1; 9 positions agree with TRBD2. Germline V CDR1 and CDR2: SGHRS, YFSETQ. Germline trimming cut 2 bases from V and 5 bases from J; bases unmatched to any gene: 5. The CDR3 is 15 amino acids. The CDR3 protein is CASSFLAGSHNEQFF. Written as DNA, the CDR3 is TGCGCCAGCAGCTTCCTAGCGGGGTCCCACAATGAGCAGTTCTTC.

This rearrangement joins TRBV5-6 to TRBJ1-1; D is possibly TRBD1 (6 bases). V dropped 3 bases and J dropped 3 bases, with 18 bases sitting between them. The germline CDR1 and CDR2 sequences are SGHDT and YYEEEE. CDR3 length equals 16 residues. As DNA, the CDR3 is TGTGCCAGCAGCTCAGGACAGCCAAGGGTATACACTGAAGCTTTCTTT. This translates into CASSSGQPRVYTEAFF.

The chain recombines TRBV7-9 with TRBJ2-3, with 7 bases fitting TRBD2. The CDR3 is 14 residues long. Per germline, CDR1 SEHNR and CDR2 FQNEAQ (reference sequence). The V gene end was trimmed by 7 bases and the J gene end by 5 bases; junction bases not matched to a gene: 9. The CDR3 spells CASTDGGTRDTQYF. Here the CDR3 DNA reads TGTGCCAGCACCGACGGGGGGACCAGAGATACGCAGTATTTT.

The J gene is TRBJ2-1, the V gene TRBV7-2, with D possibly matching TRBD2 (5 bases). Trimming removed 0 bases from V and 5 bases from J, with 11 bases in between. CDR3 size: 15 residues. The germline V gene encodes CDR1 SGHTA and CDR2 FQGNSA. CDR3 coding DNA: TGTGCCAGCAGCTTAGCGGCCGGGGTTCACAATGAGCAGTTCTTC. The encoded protein is CASSLAAGVHNEQFF.

The chain uses TRBV9 and TRBJ2-3; D is uncertain. Trimming removed 4 bases from V and 10 bases from J, with 13 bases in between. The CDR3 has 12 residues. The germline V gene has CDR1 SGDLS and CDR2 YYNGEE. The CDR3 bases are TGTGCCAGCAGCCCGGCGACTCGTGCGCAGTATTTT. Protein: CASSPATRAQYF.

The V call is TRBV18, the J call TRBJ1-1, with D maybe TRBD1 (6 bases). The CDR3 contains 14 residues. CDR1 KGHSH and CDR2 LQKENI come from the germline V gene. Trimming took 6 bases from V and 1 from J, leaving 12 bases between them. CDR3 coding DNA: TGTGCCAGCTCCCTACAGGGTCGGAACACTGAAGCTTTCTTT. Translation gives CASSLQGRNTEAFF.